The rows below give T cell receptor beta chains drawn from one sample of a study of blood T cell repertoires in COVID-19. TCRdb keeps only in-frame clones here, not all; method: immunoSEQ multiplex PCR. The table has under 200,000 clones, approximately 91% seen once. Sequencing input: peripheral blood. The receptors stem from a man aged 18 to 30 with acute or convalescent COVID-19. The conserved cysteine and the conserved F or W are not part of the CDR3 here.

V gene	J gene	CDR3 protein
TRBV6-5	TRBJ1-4	ASSSLGRGRQEKLF
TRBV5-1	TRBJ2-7	ASSPRDRGFYEQY
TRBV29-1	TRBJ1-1	SVLPGGMGTEAF
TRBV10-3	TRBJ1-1	AITPDGQNTEAF
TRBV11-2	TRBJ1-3	ASSFGQQPGNTIY
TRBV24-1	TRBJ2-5	ATSDITKETQY
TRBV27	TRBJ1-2	ASSSTPTQGSYGYT
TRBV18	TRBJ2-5	ASSPGGYRETQY
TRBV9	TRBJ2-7	ASSAGLAGIYEQY
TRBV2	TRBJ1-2	ASSVENSYGYT
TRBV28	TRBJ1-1	ASSPGYTEAF
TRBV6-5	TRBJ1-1	ASTLTGGTEAF
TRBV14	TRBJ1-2	ASSPGQGGYGYT
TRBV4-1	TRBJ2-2	ASSHPTSGEGWGTGELF
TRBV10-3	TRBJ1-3	AISGVSGAGNTIY
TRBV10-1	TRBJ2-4	ASSRTSGAKNIQY
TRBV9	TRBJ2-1	ASSVSGGYNEQF
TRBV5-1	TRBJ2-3	ASSLQLAGEGGHTDTQY
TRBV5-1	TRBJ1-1	ASSIGAYTEAF
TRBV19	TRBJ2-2	ASGDRGYTGELF
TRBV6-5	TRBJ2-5	ASSYGGEPQETQY
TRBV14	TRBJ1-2	ASSPLRGSYGYT
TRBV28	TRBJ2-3	ASSFGTSLGTDTQY
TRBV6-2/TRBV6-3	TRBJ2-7	ASSYSGTSYEQY
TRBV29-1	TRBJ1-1	SVEKQGGTEAF
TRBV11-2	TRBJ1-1	ASSAGAGTEIFTEAF
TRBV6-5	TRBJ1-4	ASSYSAVGEKLF
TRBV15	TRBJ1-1	ATSRPVMNTEAF
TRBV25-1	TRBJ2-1	ASSEAYRDRAYNEQF
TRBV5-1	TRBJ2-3	ASSPAASYTTDTQY
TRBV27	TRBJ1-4	ASSIRPGGATNEKLF
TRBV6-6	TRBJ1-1	ASSYSDQGYTEAF
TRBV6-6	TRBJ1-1	ASSPPTGDNTEAF
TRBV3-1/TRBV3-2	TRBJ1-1	ASSLLSEAF
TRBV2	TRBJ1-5	ASTTWGQKNQPQH
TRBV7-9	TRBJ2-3	AVGGSGRTDTQY
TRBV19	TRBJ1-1	ASSIEGGEAF
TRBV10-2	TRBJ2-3	ASSVLAGGPIDTQY
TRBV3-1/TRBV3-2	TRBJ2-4	ASSRSGGVENIQY
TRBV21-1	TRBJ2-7	ASSYGQGTYEQY
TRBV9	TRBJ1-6	ASSAQGRSPLH
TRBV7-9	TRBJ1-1	ASSLVRAGTEAF
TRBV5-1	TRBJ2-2	ASRLLGQAGELF
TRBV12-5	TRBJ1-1	ASGSAGLDRTEAF